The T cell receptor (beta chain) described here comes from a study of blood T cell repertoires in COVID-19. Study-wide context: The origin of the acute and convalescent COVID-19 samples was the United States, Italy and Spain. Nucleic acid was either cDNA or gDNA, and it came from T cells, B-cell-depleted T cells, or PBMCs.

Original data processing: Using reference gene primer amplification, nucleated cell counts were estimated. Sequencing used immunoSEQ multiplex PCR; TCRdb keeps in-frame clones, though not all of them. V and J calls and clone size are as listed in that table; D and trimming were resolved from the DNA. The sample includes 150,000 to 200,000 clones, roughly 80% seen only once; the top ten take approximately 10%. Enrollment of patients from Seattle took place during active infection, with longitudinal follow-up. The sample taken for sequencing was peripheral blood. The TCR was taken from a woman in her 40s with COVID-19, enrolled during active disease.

The CDR3 reads CASRAGTGRSPLHF. In DNA, the CDR3 is TGTGCCAGCAGGGCCGGGACAGGCCGATCACCCCTCCACTTT. The rearrangement uses TRBV6-6 and TRBJ1-6, with 8 positions matching TRBD1. This CDR3 is built from 14 residues. V was pared by 6 bases and J by 10 bases, with 8 bases of the junction left unmatched. Germline CDR1 and CDR2: MNHNY and SVGAGI (reference sequence).